A single sample is the source of the 32 T cell receptor beta chains below, sequenced in a study of shared clonotypes between healthy human individuals. Only in-frame clones appear in the TCRdb table, and some are missing; sequencing was by immunoSEQ multiplex PCR. This sample has over a million clones, with over 95% found just once. The sample was naive CD4+ T cells sorted from blood. Subset here: CD45RA+ positively selected. Receptors were obtained from a man aged 25-45 years in good health.

This chain uses TRBV28 with TRBJ2-1; D is possibly TRBD1 or TRBD2 (5 bases each). The CDR3 contains 12 residues. V was clipped by 4 bases and J by 8 bases, with 9 bases between them. Germline CDR1 is MDHEN and CDR2 is SYDVKM. The CDR3 bases are TGTGCCAGCAGTTCAGGGACCTATGAGCAGTTCTTC. Protein sequence: CASSSGTYEQFF.

This chain links TRBV6-1 with TRBJ2-7, with 11 bases matching TRBD2. This CDR3 is built from 16 residues. V lost 4 bases, J lost 0 bases, and 5 bases stayed unmatched. CDR1 is MNHNS and CDR2 is SASEGT in the germline V gene. The CDR3 loop is CASSVLAGDFSYEQYF. The CDR3 coding sequence is TGTGCCAGCAGTGTACTAGCGGGAGACTTCTCCTACGAGCAGTACTTC.

V is TRBV11-2 and J is TRBJ1-1; no reliable D call. CDR1 is SGHAT, CDR2 FQNNGV, per germline. V lost 8 bases and J lost 0, with 7 bases in between. The CDR3 contains 12 residues. Written as DNA, the CDR3 is TGTGCCAGCCGGAGGGTGAACACTGAAGCTTTCTTT. Translating it yields CASRRVNTEAFF.

J is TRBJ2-1 and V is TRBV28; 10 nucleotides line up with TRBD2. V dropped 5 bases and J dropped 7; count of bases not matched to a gene: 8. The germline gives CDR1 MDHEN, CDR2 SYDVKM. The CDR3 has 15 residues. Here the CDR3 reads CASSRSGLASNEQFF. In nucleotides, the CDR3 is TGTGCCAGCAGTCGTTCGGGACTAGCGTCAAATGAGCAGTTCTTC.

The J gene is TRBJ2-3, the V gene TRBV6-4; 11 bases align to TRBD2. The CDR3 consists of 16 residues. V shed 5 bases, J shed 1 base, and the junction held 5 bases outside the gene matches. Germline CDR1 and CDR2: MRHNA and SNTAGT. In DNA, the CDR3 is TGTGCCAGCAGTCTTTTAGCGGGAGGGGGCACAGATACGCAGTATTTT. Translating gives CASSLLAGGGTDTQYF.

The genes are TRBV5-4 and TRBJ2-2; 12 bases line up with TRBD2. This CDR3 region has 16 residues. J lost 7 bases, V lost 4 bases, and 8 bases had no gene match. Germline V gene sequence: CDR1 SGHNT, CDR2 YYREEE (reference sequence). CDR3 sequence (DNA): TGTGCCAGCAGCACTAGGACTAGCGGGACTGGCGGGGAGCTGTTTTTT. Its protein is CASSTRTSGTGGELFF.

The chain employs TRBV27 and TRBJ1-5, with unresolved D. Deletions cut 7 bases from V and 1 base from J, with 14 bases between. The CDR3 contains 15 residues. Germline assignment: CDR1 MNHEY and CDR2 SMNVEV (reference sequence). The DNA for the CDR3 is TGTGCCAGCAACACCTTCTTTGGGAGCAATCAGCCCCAGCATTTT. Translated: CASNTFFGSNQPQHF.

This chain links TRBV7-3 with TRBJ2-1, with 7 positions matching TRBD2. The junction had 9 bases not matched to a gene; V was cut back by 5 bases and J by 8 bases. CDR3 size: 14 residues. The germline gives CDR1 SGHTA, CDR2 FQGTGA. This CDR3 reads CASSIIGRTHEQFF. CDR3 coding DNA: TGTGCCAGCAGCATTATCGGGAGGACCCATGAGCAGTTCTTC.

V gene TRBV7-6 combines with J gene TRBJ2-1; the D gene is possibly TRBD1 (5 bases). The CDR3 extends over 18 amino acids. V was pared by 4 bases and J by 0 bases, with 19 bases between. CDR1 is SGHVS and CDR2 is FNYEAQ in the germline V gene. CDR3 in DNA: TGTGCCAGCAGCTCGGTCCGGACACCCCCGAGCTCCTACAATGAGCAGTTCTTC. Its protein product is CASSSVRTPPSSYNEQFF. Supplemented by reference TRBV7-6 and TRBJ2-1, the full variable domain reads GAGVSQSPRYKVTKRGQDVALRCDPISGHVSLYWYRQALGQGPEFLTYFNYEAQQDKSGLPNDRFSAERPEGSISTLTIQRTEQRDSAMYRCASSSVRTPPSSYNEQFFGPGTRLTVL.

This chain connects TRBV11-3 to TRBJ2-7; weak D call: TRBD1 (6 bases). The V end was cut by 1 base, the J end by 4 bases, with 14 bases between. Germline CDR1 and CDR2: SGHNT and YENEEA. The CDR3 runs to 15 residues. The CDR3 here is CASSLGGRLDYEQYF. In nucleotides, the CDR3 is TGTGCCAGCAGCTTAGGGGGGCGGCTAGATTACGAGCAGTACTTC.

A single count supports this clone. The chain joins TRBV18 to TRBJ2-5; a weak D match, TRBD1 (7 bases). The germline V and J ends were trimmed by 1 base and 1 base, with 10 bases remaining between them. CDR1 is KGHSH and CDR2 is LQKENI in the germline V gene. The CDR3 loop spans 15 amino acids. The CDR3 here is CASSPLQGGQETQYF. The DNA of the CDR3 is TGTGCCAGCTCACCACTTCAGGGGGGCCAAGAGACCCAGTACTTC.

The V gene is TRBV27, the J gene TRBJ2-7; 15 nucleotides match TRBD2. Germline CDR1 and CDR2: MNHEY and SMNVEV (reference sequence). The CDR3 runs 16 residues. Trimming took 5 bases from V and 6 from J; bases not matched to a gene: 8. CDR3 DNA: TGTGCCAGCAGTCCTGGGACTAGCGGGAGGTCGACCGAGCAGTACTTC. Residues: CASSPGTSGRSTEQYF.

This chain joins TRBV5-1 and TRBJ2-3, with D maybe TRBD2 (6 bases). Trimming cost V 1 base and J 2 bases, with 11 bases left between them. The CDR3 runs 15 residues. Germline loops: CDR1 SGHRS, CDR2 YFSETQ. The CDR3 sequence: CASSLWGDLTDTQYF. The CDR3 DNA reads as TGCGCCAGCAGCTTGTGGGGGGATCTCACAGATACGCAGTATTTT.

The chain recombines TRBV28 with TRBJ1-1; the D gene is possibly TRBD1 (5 bases). Germline CDR1 MDHEN, CDR2 SYDVKM. The CDR3 extends over 14 amino acids. The V and J ends lost 8 bases and 4 bases respectively, with 17 bases between them. CDR3 region: CASETPGFGTEAFF. As DNA, the CDR3 is TGTGCCAGCGAGACCCCAGGGTTTGGCACTGAAGCTTTCTTT.

The DNA for the CDR3 is TGCGCCAGCAGCTTGAGTAGTGGCTCTGGAAACACCATATATTTT. The encoded protein is CASSLSSGSGNTIYF. V usage is TRBV5-1 and J usage is TRBJ1-3, with unresolved D. The V end lost 1 base, the J end lost 0 bases, and 8 bases lay between the germline ends. Germline CDR1 and CDR2: SGHRS and YFSETQ. CDR3 length equals 15 residues.

A remark on this clone: Other DNA sequences in this sample translate to the same CDR3. V usage is TRBV14 and J usage is TRBJ2-1; D remains ambiguous. The V end lost 2 bases, the J end lost 4 bases, and 3 bases lay between the germline ends. This CDR3 contains 12 residues. Per germline, CDR1 SGHDN and CDR2 FVKESK. CDR3: CASSQRYNEQFF. The CDR3 nucleotides read TGTGCCAGCAGCCAAAGATACAATGAGCAGTTCTTC. Based on the CDR3 plus reference TRBV14 and TRBJ2-1, the full variable domain is EAGVTQFPSHSVIEKGQTVTLRCDPISGHDNLYWYRRVMGKEIKFLLHFVKESKQDESGMPNNRFLAERTGGTYSTLKVQPAELEDSGVYFCASSQRYNEQFFGPGTRLTVL.

This chain uses TRBV18 with TRBJ2-2; 12 bases map to TRBD1. The CDR3 is 15 residues long. V was clipped by 3 bases and J by 5 bases; unmatched bases: 1. Germline loops: CDR1 KGHSH, CDR2 LQKENI. CDR3 bases: TGTGCCAGCTCACCGGGACAGGGGGCGACCGGGGAGCTGTTTTTT. Translation: CASSPGQGATGELFF. Together with reference TRBV18 and TRBJ2-2, the CDR3 gives the full variable domain: NAGVMQNPRHLVRRRGQEARLRCSPMKGHSHVYWYRQLPEEGLKFMVYLQKENIIDESGMPKERFSAEFPKEGPSILRIQQVVRGDSAAYFCASSPGQGATGELFFGEGSRLTVL.

CDR3 coding DNA: TGCGCCAGCAGCTTGTCTCCAGCTCTTGATCCCTACGAGCAGTACTTC. Translated, it gives CASSLSPALDPYEQYF. The chain recombines TRBV5-1 with TRBJ2-7, with D uncertain. Looked up from germline, CDR1 is SGHRS and CDR2 is YFSETQ. Between the trimmed V and J ends, which lost 1 base and 2 bases, there was a span of 16 bases. This CDR3 is 16 amino acids long.

Only one count was recorded for this clone. The chain recombines TRBV25-1 with TRBJ2-5, with D perhaps matching TRBD2 (6 bases). This CDR3 is built from 14 residues. Trimming took 5 bases from V and 1 from J, leaving 11 bases between them. Per germline, CDR1 MGHDK and CDR2 SYGVNS. The CDR3 here is CASSKERAQETQYF. DNA of the CDR3: TGTGCCAGCAGTAAAGAGCGGGCCCAAGAGACCCAGTACTTC. Combining the CDR3 with reference TRBV25-1 and TRBJ2-5 gives the whole variable domain EADIYQTPRYLVIGTGKKITLECSQTMGHDKMYWYQQDPGMELHLIHYSYGVNSTEKGDLSSESTVSRIRTEHFPLTLESARPSHTSQYLCASSKERAQETQYFGPGTRLLVL.

This chain uses TRBV30 with TRBJ2-3; weak D call: TRBD1 (5 bases). V lost 2 bases to trimming and J lost 12 bases, with 15 bases between them. This CDR3 region has 12 residues. CDR1 is GTSNPN and CDR2 is SVGIG in the germline V gene (reference sequence). CDR3 amino acids: CAWSTRVGQQYF. The CDR3 region has the DNA TGTGCCTGGAGTACACGTGTCGGACAACAGTATTTT. Together with reference TRBV30 and TRBJ2-3, the CDR3 gives the full variable domain: SQTIHQWPATLVQPVGSPLSLECTVEGTSNPNLYWYRQAAGRGLQLLFYSVGIGQISSEVPQNLSASRPQDRQFILSSKKLLLSDSGFYLCAWSTRVGQQYFGPGTRLTVL.

Points on this clone: This sample includes further DNA sequences coding for the same CDR3. The chain carries TRBV9 and TRBJ2-7, with 8 bases fitting TRBD1. From germline, CDR1 is SGDLS and CDR2 YYNGEE. Trimming cost V 2 bases and J 4 bases; bases outside gene matches: 5. The CDR3 is made up of 14 amino acids. This chain's CDR3 is CASSVSDRGYEQYF. CDR3 coding DNA: TGTGCCAGCAGCGTTTCAGACAGGGGATACGAGCAGTACTTC.

The rearrangement joins TRBV7-2 to TRBJ2-7; no firm D call. Trimming removed 5 bases at V and 0 bases at J, with 14 bases between. Per germline, CDR1 SGHTA and CDR2 FQGNSA. CDR3 size: 15 residues. Here the CDR3 DNA reads TGTGCCAGCAGCCCGTCTGGTGTGCGCTCCTACGAGCAGTACTTC. It specifies CASSPSGVRSYEQYF.

This chain joins TRBV7-6 and TRBJ2-1; TRBD1 aligns across 9 bases. J gave up 9 bases and V 5 bases, and 11 bases lay outside the gene matches. Germline lookup yields CDR1 SGHVS and CDR2 FNYEAQ. The CDR3 runs to 15 residues. The CDR3 loop is CASSNPGQGSVEQFF. CDR3 nucleotide sequence: TGTGCCAGCAGCAATCCGGGACAGGGTAGCGTTGAGCAGTTCTTC. The full variable domain, in which reference TRBV7-6 and TRBJ2-1 provide the parts outside the CDR3, is GAGVSQSPRYKVTKRGQDVALRCDPISGHVSLYWYRQALGQGPEFLTYFNYEAQQDKSGLPNDRFSAERPEGSISTLTIQRTEQRDSAMYRCASSNPGQGSVEQFFGPGTRLTVL.

The genes are TRBV6-1 and TRBJ2-7, with D maybe TRBD1 (5 bases). Trimming stripped 2 bases from V and 6 bases from J, with 11 bases between. Per germline, CDR1 MNHNS and CDR2 SASEGT. This CDR3 has 13 residues. The CDR3 loop is CASSERRGAEQYF. CDR3 DNA sequence: TGTGCCAGCAGTGAACGTAGGGGTGCCGAGCAGTACTTC.

V gene TRBV29-1 combines with J gene TRBJ1-3; D might be TRBD1 (5 bases). The ends were cut back, 4 bases at V and 3 bases at J, with 19 bases in the middle. Germline CDR1 and CDR2: SQVTM and ANQGSEA. The CDR3 has 16 residues. The CDR3 loop is CSVGHLVQGVGNTIYF. CDR3 coding DNA: TGCAGCGTTGGGCATCTAGTGCAGGGTGTTGGAAACACCATATATTTT. Full variable domain (missing parts from reference TRBV29-1 and TRBJ1-3): SAVISQKPSRDICQRGTSLTIQCQVDSQVTMMFWYRQQPGQSLTLIATANQGSEATYESGFVIDKFPISRPNLTFSTLTVSNMSPEDSSIYLCSVGHLVQGVGNTIYFGEGSWLTVV.

The chain employs TRBV11-2 and TRBJ2-1, with D tentatively TRBD2 (6 bases). The CDR3 is made up of 16 amino acids. Trimming shortened V by 0 bases and J by 2 bases, and 11 bases separated the two germline ends. Germline-derived CDR1 and CDR2 are SGHAT and FQNNGV. CDR3 loop: CASSLDWRAPYNEQFF. CDR3 bases: TGTGCCAGCAGCTTAGATTGGAGGGCCCCCTACAATGAGCAGTTCTTC.

As for this clone: Other DNA sequences in this specimen translate into the identical CDR3. The J gene is TRBJ2-7, the V gene TRBV11-2, with D perhaps TRBD2 (6 bases). Germline V gene sequence: CDR1 SGHAT, CDR2 FQNNGV. Trimming took 1 base from V and 4 from J, leaving 8 bases between them. The CDR3 loop spans 13 amino acids. CDR3 amino acids: CASSLGRGYEQYF. The CDR3 DNA follows: TGTGCCAGCAGCTTAGGGAGGGGTTACGAGCAGTACTTC. The full variable domain, with the rest looked up from reference TRBV11-2 and TRBJ2-7, is EAGVAQSPRYKIIEKRQSVAFWCNPISGHATLYWYQQILGQGPKLLIQFQNNGVVDDSQLPKDRFSAERLKGVDSTLKIQPAKLEDSAVYLCASSLGRGYEQYFGPGTRLTVT.

The chain has TRBV18 and TRBJ2-7; D unresolved. CDR3 length: 14 residues. Trimming took off 4 bases at V and 3 bases at J, with 13 bases between the two ends. Germline CDR1 and CDR2: KGHSH and LQKENI. The CDR3 DNA reads as TGTGCCAGCTCACAACTGGACCATTACTACGAGCAGTACTTC. Translating gives CASSQLDHYYEQYF.

Comments on this clone: In the same sample, other DNA sequences code for this CDR3. The gene calls are TRBV5-1 and TRBJ2-6, with D uncertain. Per the germline V gene, CDR1 is SGHRS and CDR2 is YFSETQ. V lost 0 bases and J 1 base, leaving 5 bases between the germline ends. The CDR3 totals 15 residues. The CDR3 DNA reads as TGCGCCAGCAGCTTGGTTAGATCTGGGGCCAACGTCCTGACTTTC. This codes for CASSLVRSGANVLTF.

This clone was recorded once. The chain has TRBV5-1 and TRBJ2-7; D is possibly TRBD1 (6 bases). The germline V and J ends were trimmed by 0 bases and 7 bases, with 11 bases remaining between them. Germline V CDR1 and CDR2: SGHRS, YFSETQ. The CDR3 length is 13 residues. The DNA for the CDR3 is TGCGCCAGCAGCTTGGTGCAGGGGAGAGAGCAGTACTTC. Translated, it gives CASSLVQGREQYF.

The chain is built from TRBV27 and TRBJ2-7, with unresolved D. V dropped 0 bases and J dropped 10 bases, with 19 bases sitting between them. This CDR3 region has 15 residues. Per germline, CDR1 MNHEY and CDR2 SMNVEV (reference sequence). The CDR3 bases are TGTGCCAGCAGTTTATCGCAGGTCGCCCCGTCGGAACAGTACTTC. Protein product: CASSLSQVAPSEQYF.

The chain employs TRBV5-1 and TRBJ1-4; 9 bases are shared with TRBD1. Looked up from germline, CDR1 is SGHRS and CDR2 is YFSETQ. Trimming took 3 bases from V and 4 from J; bases not matched to a gene: 7. The CDR3 length is 16 residues. The CDR3 nucleotides read TGCGCCAGCAGCTCTGCCGGACAGGGGCTTAATGAAAAACTGTTTTTT. The encoded protein is CASSSAGQGLNEKLFF.